Listed here are 14 T cell receptor beta chains from one sample, sequenced in a study of blood T cell repertoires in COVID-19. The protocol was immunoSEQ multiplex PCR, while the TCRdb copy is restricted to in-frame clones and leaves out a portion. The sample shows approximately 90,000 clones, 65% to 90% of them seen only once. The sequenced sample was peripheral blood. The receptors derive from a man between 60 and 75 years old with acute or convalescent COVID-19.

The rearrangement links TRBV6-4 to TRBJ2-3; 13 positions agree with TRBD2. This CDR3 comprises 15 residues. Germline CDR1 and CDR2: MRHNA and SNTAGT. V trimming: 4 bases; J trimming: 5 bases; junction bases outside the gene matches: 3. DNA of the CDR3: TGTGCCAGCAGTGGGACTAGCGGGGGCATAGATACGCAGTATTTT. Translated, it gives CASSGTSGGIDTQYF.

V gene TRBV5-1 combines with J gene TRBJ2-3; perhaps TRBD2 as D (6 bases). Germline V gene sequence: CDR1 SGHRS, CDR2 YFSETQ. The V end lost 4 bases, the J end lost 0 bases, and 15 bases lay between the germline ends. There are 16 residues in the CDR3. CDR3 sequence reads: CASSLVAGGSTDTQYF. DNA for the CDR3: TGCGCCAGCAGCCTCGTAGCCGGAGGGAGCACAGATACGCAGTATTTT.

This clone turned up a few times. This chain joins TRBV11-2 and TRBJ2-3; D is perhaps TRBD1 (5 bases). There are 18 residues in the CDR3. Trimming shortened V by 2 bases and J by 5 bases, and 23 bases separated the two germline ends. Germline lookup yields CDR1 SGHAT and CDR2 FQNNGV. The CDR3 sequence: CASSLRGGQGDWVDTQYF. For the CDR3, the DNA is TGTGCCAGCAGCTTAAGGGGTGGGCAGGGCGATTGGGTAGATACGCAGTATTTT.

The rearrangement links TRBV7-2 to TRBJ2-1; TRBD1 might be the D (5 bases). CDR3 length: 14 residues. V shed 5 bases and J shed 7 bases, with 15 bases lying between them. CDR1 SGHTA and CDR2 FQGNSA come from the germline V gene. In DNA, the CDR3 is TGTGCCAGCAGCCGGCGTACAGGTACGAATGAGCAGTTCTTC. Amino acid sequence: CASSRRTGTNEQFF.

This clone was found once. The chain links TRBV27 to TRBJ2-7; D not resolved. CDR1 is MNHEY and CDR2 is SMNVEV in the germline V gene (reference sequence). The CDR3 contains 13 residues. The V end was cut by 0 bases, the J end by 3 bases, with 6 bases between. CDR3 DNA sequence: TGTGCCAGCAGTTTATCGTACGGCTACGAGCAGTACTTC. This sequence encodes CASSLSYGYEQYF.

This clone was recorded a few times. The rearrangement uses TRBV10-3 and TRBJ1-4, with unresolved D. The CDR3 runs 15 residues. Trimming left V 6 bases short and J 7 bases short, with 18 bases between. Per germline, CDR1 ENHRY and CDR2 SYGVKD. CDR3 loop: CAISDGRDSSEKLFF. The CDR3 coding sequence is TGTGCCATCAGCGACGGCCGGGATTCTAGTGAAAAACTGTTTTTT.

The CDR3 bases are TGTGCCACCAGTGGGTTAGCGGGAGGGCGCAATGAGCAGTTCTTC. Amino acid sequence: CATSGLAGGRNEQFF. The V and J genes are TRBV24-1 and TRBJ2-1; 11 bases are a match to TRBD2. This CDR3 has 15 residues. J lost 6 bases, V lost 5 bases, and 5 bases had no gene match. The germline CDR1 and CDR2 sequences are KGHDR and SFDVKD.

V usage is TRBV9 and J usage is TRBJ1-2; D remains ambiguous. From germline, CDR1 is SGDLS and CDR2 YYNGEE. The CDR3 contains 14 residues. V lost 0 bases, J lost 4 bases, and 10 bases lay in between. The DNA of the CDR3 is TGTGCCAGCAGCGTAGATATGCGCCGCTATGGCTACACCTTC. Residues: CASSVDMRRYGYTF.

The chain uses TRBV19 and TRBJ1-1; D is ambiguous. Trimming removed 6 bases from V and 4 bases from J, with 15 bases in between. The germline CDR1 and CDR2 sequences are LNHDA and SQIVND (reference sequence). The CDR3 is 14 amino acids. The CDR3 sequence is CASSLAGVATEAFF. CDR3 in DNA: TGTGCCAGTAGCCTAGCTGGGGTTGCCACTGAAGCTTTCTTT.

The chain couples TRBV5-4 to TRBJ2-7; 7 positions agree with TRBD1. Germline CDR1 SGHNT, CDR2 YYREEE (reference sequence). J gave up 0 bases and V 0 bases, and 6 bases lay outside the gene matches. The CDR3 spans 16 residues. The CDR3, as DNA: TGTGCCAGCAGCTTGGGACAGGGCGAAAGCTCCTACGAGCAGTACTTC. Translation: CASSLGQGESSYEQYF. The variable domain in full, with the rest retrieved from reference TRBV5-4 and TRBJ2-7, is ETGVTQSPTHLIKTRGQQVTLRCSSQSGHNTVSWYQQALGQGPQFIFQYYREEENGRGNFPPRFSGLQFPNYSSELNVNALELDDSALYLCASSLGQGESSYEQYFGPGTRLTVT.

V and J are TRBV19 and TRBJ2-3; 7 bases are a match to TRBD2. The V gene end was trimmed by 6 bases and the J gene end by 6 bases; junction bases not matched to a gene: 3. CDR3 size: 12 residues. The germline V gene encodes CDR1 LNHDA and CDR2 SQIVND (reference sequence). CDR3 nucleotide sequence: TGTGCCAGTAGAGATAGCGGGGATACGCAGTATTTT. Amino acids: CASRDSGDTQYF.

Ten or more counts support this clone. The rearrangement links TRBV6-1 to TRBJ2-2; D is uncertain. V was shortened by 1 base and J by 4 bases, with 13 bases between the two germline ends. Per germline, CDR1 MNHNS and CDR2 SASEGT. The CDR3 has 16 amino acids. CDR3 bases: TGTGCCAGCAGTGAAGGAGTCGGCAGGATCACCGGGGAGCTGTTTTTT. Translated: CASSEGVGRITGELFF.

This chain links TRBV29-1 with TRBJ2-2; D is ambiguous. Trimming cost V 7 bases and J 6 bases, with 12 bases left between them. This CDR3 is 12 amino acids long. Germline loops: CDR1 SQVTM, CDR2 ANQGSEA. CDR3 in amino acids: CSGSIGSGELFF. DNA of the CDR3: TGCAGCGGGAGTATAGGATCCGGGGAGCTGTTTTTT.

This chain links TRBV29-1 with TRBJ1-3; D uncertain. Germline V gene data show CDR1 as SQVTM and CDR2 as ANQGSEA. The CDR3 has 15 residues. Trimming shortened V by 0 bases and J by 2 bases, and 11 bases separated the two germline ends. CDR3 sequence (DNA): TGCAGCGTTGAAGAATATACGGGAGCTGGAAACACCATATATTTT. Residues: CSVEEYTGAGNTIYF.